This T cell receptor (beta chain) was profiled in a study of regulatory T cells in long-lasting Graves disease. General study points: Those with persistent Graves' had less TCR diversity than newly diagnosed patients.

In building TCR beta libraries, iRepertoire HTBI primers were used together with Arm-PCR of CDR3 regions. Original processing methods: Taken together, the samples had 60 or so TRBV and 15 or so TRBJ segments identified. One entry per CDR3 protein, called by TCRdb with MiXCR from the multiplex PCR reads. The V and J calls were not made by the authors but by TCRdb's processing. The table has more than 450,000 distinct CDR3 sequences, approximately 12% seen once; the top ten hold roughly 8.2%. This clonotype was observed at least ten times. Its antigen remains unidentified. Noted time point: newly diagnosed GD, antithyroid drugs for less than 3 months. RNA extracted from PBMCs served as the sequencing template. Germline CDR1 reads KGHSH; CDR2 reads LQKENI. The CDR3 has 14 residues. Trimming cost V 3 bases and J 3 bases, with 12 bases left between them. This same sample was also part of a study on T cells in Graves' hyperthyroidism and ophthalmopathy. That paper states: The HTBI set primed first-round TCR CDR3 RT-PCR.

The source was peripheral blood mononuclear cells (PBMCs), collected at new diagnosis, from a patient treated with antithyroid drugs. The J gene is TRBJ2-7, the V gene TRBV18; TRBD2 is a possible D gene (6 bases). This TCR was sampled from a woman in her twenties or thirties with Graves disease. The CDR3 region has the DNA TGTGCCAGCTCACCGGGAGGACCCTACTACGAGCAGTACTTC. Encoded protein: CASSPGGPYYEQYF.